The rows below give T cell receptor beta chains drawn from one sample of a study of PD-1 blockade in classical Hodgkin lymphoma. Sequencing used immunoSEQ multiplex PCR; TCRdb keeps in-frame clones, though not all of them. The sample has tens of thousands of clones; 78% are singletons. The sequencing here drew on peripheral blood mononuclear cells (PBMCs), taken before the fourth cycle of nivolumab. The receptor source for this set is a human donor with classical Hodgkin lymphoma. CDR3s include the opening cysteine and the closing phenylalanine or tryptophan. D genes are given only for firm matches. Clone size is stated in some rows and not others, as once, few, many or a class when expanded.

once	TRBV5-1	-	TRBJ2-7	TGCGCCAGCAGCTTGAAGGAGGAGTACGAGCAGTACTTC	CASSLKEEYEQYF
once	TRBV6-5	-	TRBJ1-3	TGTGCCAGCAGTTACAGCGGCACTATAACTGGAAACACCATATATTTT	CASSYSGTITGNTIYF
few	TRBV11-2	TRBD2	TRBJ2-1	TGTGCCAGCAGCCCCCGGTGGCTAGCGGACTACAATGAGCAGTTCTTC	CASSPRWLADYNEQFF
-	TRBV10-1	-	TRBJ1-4	TGCGCCAGCCGATCAAGGGAAGGGGCCCTCGGTGAAAAACTGTTTTTT	CASRSREGALGEKLFF
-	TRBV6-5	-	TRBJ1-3	TGTGCCAGCAGTCCGCCCGGGGCCTCTGGAAACACCATATATTTT	CASSPPGASGNTIYF
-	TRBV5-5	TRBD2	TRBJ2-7	TGTGCCAGCAGCTTGTCTCTGGCGGGGGGAACCTACGAGCAGTACTTC	CASSLSLAGGTYEQYF
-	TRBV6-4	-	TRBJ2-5	TGTGCCAGCACTCCGGAACAAGAGACCCAGTACTTC	CASTPEQETQYF
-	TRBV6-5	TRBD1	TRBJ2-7	TGTGCCAGCAGCCCCGGGTCGAGGGGGCTCTACGAGCAGTACTTC	CASSPGSRGLYEQYF
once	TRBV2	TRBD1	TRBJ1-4	TGTGCCAGCAGTGTCACAGGGGCTGAAAAACTGTTTTTT	CASSVTGAEKLFF
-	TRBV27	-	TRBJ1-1	TGTGCCAGCAGTTACAGGGTTGGGGCGCGAACTGAAGCTTTCTTT	CASSYRVGARTEAFF
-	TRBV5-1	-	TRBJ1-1	TGCGCCAGCAGCTTGGAGGAGGGCACTGAAGCTTTCTTT	CASSLEEGTEAFF
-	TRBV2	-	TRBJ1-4	TGTGCCAGCGGGAAGATGATTACTAATGAAAAACTGTTTTTT	CASGKMITNEKLFF
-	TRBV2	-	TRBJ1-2	TGTGCCAGCAGTGAAGGGCCGAGAGCTAACTATGGCTACACCTTC	CASSEGPRANYGYTF
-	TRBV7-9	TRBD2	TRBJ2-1	TGTGCCAGCAGCTTTCTAGCGGGAGGGCCCGATGAGCAGTTCTTC	CASSFLAGGPDEQFF
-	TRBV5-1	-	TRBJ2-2	TGCGCCAGCAGCTTGGATAACACCGGGGAGCTGTTTTTT	CASSLDNTGELFF
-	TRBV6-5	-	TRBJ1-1	TGTGCCAGCAGTTACAGGGTTGGGAACACTGAAGCTTTCTTT	CASSYRVGNTEAFF
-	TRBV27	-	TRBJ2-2	TGTGCCAGCAGCCCACTAGGAGTGGGAAACACCGGGGAGCTGTTTTTT	CASSPLGVGNTGELFF
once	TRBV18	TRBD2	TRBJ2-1	TGTGCCAGCTCATCATTACTCCTAGCGGGAGGGCCCTTTAATGAGCAGTTCTTC	CASSSLLLAGGPFNEQFF
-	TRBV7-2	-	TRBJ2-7	TGTGCCAGCAGCATCGGGACCTCCTACGAGCAGTACTTC	CASSIGTSYEQYF
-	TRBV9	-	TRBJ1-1	TGTGCCAGCAGCGTGTTGGACACTGAAGCTTTCTTT	CASSVLDTEAFF
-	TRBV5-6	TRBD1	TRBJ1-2	TGTGCCAGCAGCCGAGACGACAGGGGCCATGTATACTATGGCTACACCTTC	CASSRDDRGHVYYGYTF
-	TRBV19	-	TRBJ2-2	TGTGCCAGTAGTACCCTGGGTTCCAGCCCGAACACCGGGGAGCTGTTTTTT	CASSTLGSSPNTGELFF
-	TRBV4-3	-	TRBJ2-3	TGCGCCAGCAGCCAAGGGGCCAGGGGAGGAGGAGATACGCAGTATTTT	CASSQGARGGGDTQYF
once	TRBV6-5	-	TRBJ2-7	TGTGCCAGCAGCCCCCCGCAGGGAAGATACGAGCAGTACTTC	CASSPPQGRYEQYF
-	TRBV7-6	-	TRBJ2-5	TGTGCCAGCAGCTTAGGCTGGGGACTGGTGACCCAGTACTTC	CASSLGWGLVTQYF
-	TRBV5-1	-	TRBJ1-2	TGCGCCAGCAGCTTGGAGGCAGGGGAGGGCTATGGCTACACCTTC	CASSLEAGEGYGYTF
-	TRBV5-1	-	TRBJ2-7	TGCGCCAGCAGCTTTGACAGAACCTACGAGCAGTACTTC	CASSFDRTYEQYF
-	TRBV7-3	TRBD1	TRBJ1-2	TGTGCCAGCAGCTTGTATAGACAGGGGGCGTTTAGCTACACCTTC	CASSLYRQGAFSYTF
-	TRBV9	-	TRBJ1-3	TGTGCCAGCAGCCCTCCCCCCTCCGGAAACACCATATATTTT	CASSPPPSGNTIYF
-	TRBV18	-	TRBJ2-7	TGTGCCAGCTCACCACTCAGGGGCCGGGGAACCTACGAGCAGTACTTC	CASSPLRGRGTYEQYF
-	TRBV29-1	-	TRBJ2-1	TGCAGCGTCCCCCAAGGTGGGAATGAGCAGTTCTTC	CSVPQGGNEQFF
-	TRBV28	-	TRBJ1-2	TGTGCCAGCAGTTTCGTGGGACCGGCTAACTATGGCTACACCTTC	CASSFVGPANYGYTF
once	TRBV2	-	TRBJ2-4	TGTGCCAGCTTCCGTAACGACAAAAACATTCAGTACTTC	CASFRNDKNIQYF
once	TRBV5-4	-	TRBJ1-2	TGTGCCAGCAGCTTGGCCATCGGAACGGGTGGCTACACCTTC	CASSLAIGTGGYTF
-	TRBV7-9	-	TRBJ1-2	TGTGCCAGCCCAGAATCCGGGACACCCTATGGCTACACCTTC	CASPESGTPYGYTF
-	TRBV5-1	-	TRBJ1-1	TGCGCCAGCAGCGCCCTGGGGGGAAACACTGAAGCTTTCTTT	CASSALGGNTEAFF
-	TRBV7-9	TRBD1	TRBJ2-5	TGTGCCAGCGGACGGTGGACAGGGGTCCAAGAGACCCAGTACTTC	CASGRWTGVQETQYF
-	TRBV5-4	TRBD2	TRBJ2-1	TGTGCCAGCAGCTTCGTCGAGCGGGAGCGGAATGAGCAGTTCTTC	CASSFVERERNEQFF
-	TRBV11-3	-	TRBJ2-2	TGTGCCAGCAGCTTAGTCGAAGGGAACACCGGGGAGCTGTTTTTT	CASSLVEGNTGELFF
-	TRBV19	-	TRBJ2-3	TGTGCCAGTAGTATGGAGGGGCCCATTGATACGCAGTATTTT	CASSMEGPIDTQYF
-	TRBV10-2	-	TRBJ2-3	TGCGCCAGCAGCCACTTCGGGCGGGGAGGCACAGATACGCAGTATTTT	CASSHFGRGGTDTQYF
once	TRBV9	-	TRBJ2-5	TGTGCCAGCAGCATGACTAGTCGAGAGACCCAGTACTTC	CASSMTSRETQYF
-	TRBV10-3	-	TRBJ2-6	TGTGCCATCAGTGATTGGGGAACTGGGGCCAACGTCCTGACTTTC	CAISDWGTGANVLTF
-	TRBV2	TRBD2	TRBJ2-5	TGTGCCAGCAGTTATACTAGCGGGGGGGAAGAGACCCAGTACTTC	CASSYTSGGEETQYF
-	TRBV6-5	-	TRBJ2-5	TGTGCCAGCAGACGGGCGGCGACAGCCCAAGAGACCCAGTACTTC	CASRRAATAQETQYF
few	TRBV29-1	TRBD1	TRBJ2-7	TGCAGCGTTGGGACAGGACAACGCGAGCAGTACTTC	CSVGTGQREQYF
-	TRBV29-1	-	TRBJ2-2	TGCAGCGTTGCGAGGACAGACACCGGGGAGCTGTTTTTT	CSVARTDTGELFF
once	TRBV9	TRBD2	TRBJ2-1	TGTGCCAGCAGCGTAGACGTAGGGTTCACGGGGGGCTACAATGAGCAGTTCTTC	CASSVDVGFTGGYNEQFF
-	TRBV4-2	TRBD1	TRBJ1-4	TGTGCCAGCAGAGACGGACAGGGGACCCGTGAAAAACTGTTTTTT	CASRDGQGTREKLFF
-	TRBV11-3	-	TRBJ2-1	TGTGCCAGCAGCTTAAATTACAATGAGCAGTTCTTC	CASSLNYNEQFF
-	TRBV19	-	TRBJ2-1	TGTGCCAGTAGCATGGGCCACTTTGAGCAGTTCTTC	CASSMGHFEQFF
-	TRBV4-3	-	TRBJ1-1	TGCGCCAGCAGCCAAGACAGGTCCGCCCGGTACACTGAAGCTTTCTTT	CASSQDRSARYTEAFF
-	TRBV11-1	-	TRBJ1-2	TGTGCCAGCAGCTTCTCAGGACTTAACTATGGCTACACCTTC	CASSFSGLNYGYTF